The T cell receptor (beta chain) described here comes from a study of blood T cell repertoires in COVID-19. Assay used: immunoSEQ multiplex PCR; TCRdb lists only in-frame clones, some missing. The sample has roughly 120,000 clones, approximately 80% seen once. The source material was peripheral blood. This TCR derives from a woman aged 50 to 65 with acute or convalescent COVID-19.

The CDR3 is CATSRVRYDSGYTF. The DNA of the CDR3 is TGTGCCACCAGCAGAGTTCGTTACGACAGTGGCTACACCTTC. This chain links TRBV15 with TRBJ1-2; a weak D match, TRBD1 (5 bases). Germline V lookup: CDR1 LNHNV, CDR2 YYDKDF (reference sequence). The CDR3 is 14 amino acids. Trimming cost V 1 base and J 7 bases, with 13 bases left between them.